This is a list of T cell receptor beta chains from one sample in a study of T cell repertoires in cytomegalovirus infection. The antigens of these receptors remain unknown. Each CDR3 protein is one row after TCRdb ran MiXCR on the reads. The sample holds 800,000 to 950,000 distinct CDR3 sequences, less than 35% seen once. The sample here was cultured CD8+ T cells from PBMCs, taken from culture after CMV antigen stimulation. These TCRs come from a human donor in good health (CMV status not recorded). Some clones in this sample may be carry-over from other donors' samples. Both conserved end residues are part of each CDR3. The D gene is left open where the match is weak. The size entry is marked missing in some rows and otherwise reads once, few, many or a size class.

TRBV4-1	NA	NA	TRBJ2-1	TGCGCCAGCAGCCAACGGCCGCCGAATCGGGATGAGCAGTTCTTC	CASSQRPPNRDEQFF
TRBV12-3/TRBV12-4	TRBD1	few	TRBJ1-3	TGTGCCAGCGGTGATGCCGGGACAGAGGTCTCTGGAAACACCATATATTTT	CASGDAGTEVSGNTIYF
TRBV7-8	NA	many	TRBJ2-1	TGTGCCAGCAGCTTATTGGTGAGCTCCTACAATGAGCAGTTCTTC	CASSLLVSSYNEQFF
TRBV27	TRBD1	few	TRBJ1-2	TGTGCCAGCAGTTCCTCAGGGGGGCGAGGCTACACCTTC	CASSSSGGRGYTF
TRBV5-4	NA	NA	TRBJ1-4	TGTGCCAGCAGCTTGGCCGGGACCGAGAATGAAAAACTGTTTTTT	CASSLAGTENEKLFF
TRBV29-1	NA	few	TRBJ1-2	TGCAGCGCTTATCAGACCCTCCATGGGGGCTATGGCTACACCTTC	CSAYQTLHGGYGYTF
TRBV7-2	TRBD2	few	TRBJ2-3	TGTGCCAGCAGCCATAGCGGGGGTGGGGATACGCAGTATTTT	CASSHSGGGDTQYF
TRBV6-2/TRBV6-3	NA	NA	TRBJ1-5	TGTGCCAGCAGTTACAGGGAAGGACAGCCCCAGCATTTT	CASSYREGQPQHF
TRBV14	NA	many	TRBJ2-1	TGTGCCAGCAGCCAAATGGGGACCTCCTACAATGAGCAGTTCTTC	CASSQMGTSYNEQFF
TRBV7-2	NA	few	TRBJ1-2	TGTGCCATCATTTCAGGGTTGGACTATGGCTACACCTTC	CAIISGLDYGYTF
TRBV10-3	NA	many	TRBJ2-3	TGTGCCATCACTTCAGGGTGGGCTAGCACAGATACGCAGTATTTT	CAITSGWASTDTQYF
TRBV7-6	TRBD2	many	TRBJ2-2	TGTGCCAGCAGCTTAGCGGAGCAGCGGGGTGCGGGGGAGCTGTTTTTT	CASSLAEQRGAGELFF
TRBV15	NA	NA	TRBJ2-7	TGTGCCACCAGCAGGTTTAGCGCTGACGAGCAGTACTTC	CATSRFSADEQYF
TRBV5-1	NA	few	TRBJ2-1	TGCGCCAGCAGCTTCAGGCACGGACAAGCCCTATACAATGAGCAGTTCTTC	CASSFRHGQALYNEQFF
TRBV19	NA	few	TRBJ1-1	TGTGCCACCGCCGGGGGCACTGAAGCTTTCTTT	CATAGGTEAFF
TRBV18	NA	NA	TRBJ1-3	TGTGCCAGCTCACCACCATATCAACGAAACACCATATATTTT	CASSPPYQRNTIYF
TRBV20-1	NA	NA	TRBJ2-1	TGCAGTGCTAGAGATCCGGTGTCCTATCGGAATGAGCAGTTCTTC	CSARDPVSYRNEQFF
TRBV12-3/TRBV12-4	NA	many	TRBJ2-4	TGTGCCAGCAGTTTTGCAGTGGACATCGACGCCAAAAACATTCAGTACTTC	CASSFAVDIDAKNIQYF
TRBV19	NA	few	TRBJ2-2	TGTGCCAGTATAATAACAGGGTCCACCGGGGAGCTGTTTTTT	CASIITGSTGELFF
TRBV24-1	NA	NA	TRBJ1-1	TGTGCCCCCGAGGTTACTTACGAAGCTTTCTTT	CAPEVTYEAFF
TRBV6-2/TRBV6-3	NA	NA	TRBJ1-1	TGTGCCAGCAGTTTTGGGTGGGTTGTCACTGAAGCTTTCTTT	CASSFGWVVTEAFF
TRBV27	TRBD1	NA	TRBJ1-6	TGTGCCAGCAGTCCGGGACAGGCCGGTGGTTCACCCCTCCACTTT	CASSPGQAGGSPLHF
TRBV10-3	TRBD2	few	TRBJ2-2	TGTGCCATCAGTGAGGTTGGTAGCGGGGGCGTATCGAACACCGGGGAGCTGTTTTTT	CAISEVGSGGVSNTGELFF
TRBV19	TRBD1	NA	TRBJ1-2	TGTGCCAGTATCGGGGACAGGGGTGATGGCTACACCTTC	CASIGDRGDGYTF
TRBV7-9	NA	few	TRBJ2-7	TGTGCCAGCAGCCTAGGAAGGGAGAGGTTCTCCTACGAGCAGTACTTC	CASSLGRERFSYEQYF
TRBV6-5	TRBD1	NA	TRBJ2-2	TGTGCCAGCAGTTACTCGGCAGGGGGTTACACCGGGGAGCTGTTTTTT	CASSYSAGGYTGELFF
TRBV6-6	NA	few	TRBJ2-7	TGTGCCAGCAGTTACCGCTCGGACAGATCCTTCTACGAGCAGTACTTC	CASSYRSDRSFYEQYF
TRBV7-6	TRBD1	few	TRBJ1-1	TGTGCCAGCAGCAATACCAGGGGGCTTGGCACTGAAGCTTTCTTT	CASSNTRGLGTEAFF
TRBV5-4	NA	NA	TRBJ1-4	TGTGCCAGCAGACCCTTAGGGGGACTACGACCTCAGAATGAAAAACTGTTTTTT	CASRPLGGLRPQNEKLFF
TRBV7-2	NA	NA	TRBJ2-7	TGTGCCAGCAGCTGGCGGGGACAGAGCTACGAGCAGTACTTC	CASSWRGQSYEQYF
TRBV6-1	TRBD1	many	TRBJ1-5	TGTGCCAGCAGGAGGACAGGGCAGGGAAACCTTCAGCCCCAGCATTTT	CASRRTGQGNLQPQHF
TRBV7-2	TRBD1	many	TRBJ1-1	TGTGCCAGCAGCGAGACAGGGAGAATGAACACTGAAGCTTTCTTT	CASSETGRMNTEAFF
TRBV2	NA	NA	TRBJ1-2	TGTGCCAACCCGGACGGAATTGGCTACACCTTC	CANPDGIGYTF
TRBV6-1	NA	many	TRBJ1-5	TGTGCCAGCAGTAGGAACAGGCCCCGGGATCAGCCCCAGCATTTT	CASSRNRPRDQPQHF
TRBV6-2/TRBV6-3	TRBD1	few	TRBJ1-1	TGTGCCAGCAGTTACTACCGGGACAGATTAATCGATGAAGCTTTCTTT	CASSYYRDRLIDEAFF
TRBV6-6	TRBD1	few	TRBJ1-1	TGTGCCAGCAAGCGCCAGGGGGGCGCTGAAGCTTTCTTT	CASKRQGGAEAFF
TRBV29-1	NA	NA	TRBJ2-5	TGCAGCGCCGTGGGGGTCCTGGAGACCCAGTACTTC	CSAVGVLETQYF
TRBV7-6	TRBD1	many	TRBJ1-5	TGTGCCAGCAGCTCGGACAGGGGGCCCGATCAGCCCCAGCATTTT	CASSSDRGPDQPQHF
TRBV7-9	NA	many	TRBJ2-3	TGTGCCAGTTCAGGTCGCGGCACAGATACGCAGTATTTT	CASSGRGTDTQYF
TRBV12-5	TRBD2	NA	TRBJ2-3	TGTGCTAGTGGTTTTGGACTAGGAGAAATCACAGATACGCAGTATTTT	CASGFGLGEITDTQYF
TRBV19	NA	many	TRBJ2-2	TGTGCCAGTAGTAACTGGGGGAGCCCAAGGGCCGGGGAGCTGTTTTTT	CASSNWGSPRAGELFF
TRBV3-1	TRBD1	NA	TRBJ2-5	TGTGCCAGCAGCCCGACAGGGGTACTCCAAGAGACCCAGTACTTC	CASSPTGVLQETQYF
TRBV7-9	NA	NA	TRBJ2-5	TGTGCCAGCCGCCTTTCAGAGACCCAGTACTTC	CASRLSETQYF
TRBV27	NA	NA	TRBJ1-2	TGTGCCAGCAGTTTATGGCCCAGTAGTATGGGCTACACCTTC	CASSLWPSSMGYTF
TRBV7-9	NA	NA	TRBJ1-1	TGTGCCAGCAGCTTAGCGGGGGGTCCTGAAACTGAAGCTTTCTTT	CASSLAGGPETEAFF
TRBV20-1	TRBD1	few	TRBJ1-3	TGCAGTGCTAGACCCTGGGACAGGGGAGTACTTGGAAACACCATATATTTT	CSARPWDRGVLGNTIYF